Listed below are T cell receptor beta chains from one sample, sequenced in a study of OX40 agonist ivuxolimab in advanced cancers. Generated by immunoSEQ multiplex PCR, the TCRdb table keeps only in-frame clones and is missing some. The table shows fewer than 30,000 clones, with 65% to 80% occurring only once. The input for sequencing was CD4+ or CD8+ T cells sorted from blood, taken in a trial of the OX40 agonist ivuxolimab. The receptors were gathered from an adult with an advanced solid tumor such as melanoma, head and neck, liver or kidney cancer. Both conserved end residues are part of each CDR3. D genes are given only for firm matches. The size entry is marked missing in some rows and otherwise reads once, few, many or a size class.

v_gene	j_gene	d_gene	abundance	CDR3nt	CDR3aa
TRBV6-5	TRBJ1-2	.	.	TGTGCCAGCAGTTACTCGGCGGGGGCGGGCTATGGCTACACCTTC	CASSYSAGAGYGYTF
TRBV7-6	TRBJ2-7	TRBD2	few	TGTGCCAGCAGCTTAAGTTCTGGCGGGGGGAGCTCCTACGAGCAGTACTTC	CASSLSSGGGSSYEQYF
TRBV28	TRBJ2-5	TRBD1	.	TGTGCCAGCAGTTTAACCCGGACAGGGGGGTGGGAGACCCAGTACTTC	CASSLTRTGGWETQYF
TRBV28	TRBJ2-2	.	few	TGTGCCAGCAGTGGGGGCACTAGCGCCGGGGAGCTGTTTTTT	CASSGGTSAGELFF
TRBV7-9	TRBJ1-2	.	.	TGTGCCAGCAGCTTAGTTCGGGGCCGGAAAGATCGCTACACCTTC	CASSLVRGRKDRYTF
TRBV7-9	TRBJ2-3	.	.	TGTGCCAGCAGTCCGCCGACAGAAGGTTCGCAGTATTTT	CASSPPTEGSQYF
TRBV7-9	TRBJ2-7	.	.	TGTGCCAGCAGCCCTCCTCGGGATTACGAGCAGTACTTC	CASSPPRDYEQYF
TRBV14	TRBJ1-1	.	.	TGTGCCAGCAGCCAAGCGGTAGGGGTCCCTGAAGCTTTCTTT	CASSQAVGVPEAFF
TRBV11-2	TRBJ2-7	TRBD2	.	TGTGCCAGCAGCTCCGAAGCGGGGAGCTCCTACGAGCAGTACTTC	CASSSEAGSSYEQYF
TRBV6-1	TRBJ2-3	TRBD1	few	TGTGCCAGCGGGGGGGACAGGGATGGAACAGATACGCAGTATTTT	CASGGDRDGTDTQYF
TRBV5-4	TRBJ1-2	.	.	TGTGCCAGCAGCCCCTCGGGGACCCCGGCTTTCTATGGCTACACCTTC	CASSPSGTPAFYGYTF
TRBV11-2	TRBJ2-3	TRBD1	.	TGTGCCAGCAGCTTAGAAGTAGACAGGGGGCACTTAGATACGCAGTATTTT	CASSLEVDRGHLDTQYF
TRBV7-9	TRBJ1-1	TRBD1	.	TGTGCCAGCAGACACCCGGACAGGGCAACTGAAGCTTTCTTT	CASRHPDRATEAFF
TRBV5-4	TRBJ2-5	.	.	TGTGCCAGCAGCTTAGGACAGACACAAGAGACCCAGTACTTC	CASSLGQTQETQYF
TRBV12-5	TRBJ2-1	TRBD2	few	TGTGCTAGTGGTTTCTGGACTAGCGGCTATAATGAGCAGTTCTTC	CASGFWTSGYNEQFF
TRBV11-2	TRBJ2-1	.	.	TGTGCCAGCAGCTTTTTAAGCAATGAGCAGTTCTTC	CASSFLSNEQFF
TRBV6-5	TRBJ2-2	TRBD2	.	TGTGCCAGCAGTTACGTAAGCGGGAGTATCTCCGGGGAGCTGTTTTTT	CASSYVSGSISGELFF
TRBV9	TRBJ2-3	.	.	TGTGCCAGCAGAGCCCCGGGAGTACCAGATACGCAGTATTTT	CASRAPGVPDTQYF
TRBV7-3	TRBJ2-1	TRBD2	few	TGTGCCAGCAGCCCTCCCGGGACTAGCGGGGCCAATGAGCAGTTCTTC	CASSPPGTSGANEQFF
TRBV27	TRBJ2-1	.	.	TGTGCCAGCAGTTTAAGAGGTTCGGCTGGCTTTTACAATGAGCAGTTCTTC	CASSLRGSAGFYNEQFF
TRBV4-1	TRBJ2-1	.	.	TGCGCCAGCAGCCAAAACAGGGCCAATGAGCAGTTCTTC	CASSQNRANEQFF
TRBV5-1	TRBJ2-2	TRBD1	.	TGCGCCAGCAGCTTTGTGACAGGGCCCACCGGGGAGCTGTTTTTT	CASSFVTGPTGELFF
TRBV19	TRBJ1-5	.	once	TGTGCCAGTAGTATAGTGGCGGGGGGAGCGCCCCAGCATTTT	CASSIVAGGAPQHF
TRBV7-9	TRBJ1-5	TRBD1	.	TGTGCCAGCAGCTCTGACAGGGAGCGCAATCAGCCCCAGCATTTT	CASSSDRERNQPQHF
TRBV5-6	TRBJ2-7	TRBD1	.	TGTGCCAGCAGCCCGGGGACAGAACACGAGCAGTACTTC	CASSPGTEHEQYF
TRBV6-1	TRBJ1-1	.	.	TGTGCCAGCAGTGAATCCTCTTCTGGGGTCGCTGAAGCTTTCTTT	CASSESSSGVAEAFF
TRBV6-6	TRBJ2-7	TRBD1	.	TGTGCCAGCAGTTACCGGGACAGGGGAGATGAGCAGTACTTC	CASSYRDRGDEQYF
TRBV7-3	TRBJ2-5	TRBD1	few	TGTGCCAGCAGCTTAGCAGGGACAGGCCAAGAGACCCAGTACTTC	CASSLAGTGQETQYF
TRBV28	TRBJ2-3	.	.	TGTGCCAGCACTCAACCGCCAGGGGAAGATACGCAGTATTTT	CASTQPPGEDTQYF
TRBV4-1	TRBJ2-7	.	.	TGCGCCAGCAGCCAAGCTCGGGAGACTCCACCCTACGAGCAGTACTTC	CASSQARETPPYEQYF
TRBV5-1	TRBJ1-6	.	.	TGCGCCAGTAATGCAGGGGATAATTCACCCCTCCACTTT	CASNAGDNSPLHF
TRBV7-9	TRBJ2-2	.	.	TGTGCCAGCAGCCCCATGGGGGGGGCGAGCACCGGGGAGCTGTTTTTT	CASSPMGGASTGELFF
TRBV10-3	TRBJ2-2	TRBD2	.	TGTGCCATCAGTGAGTCCGATCTAGCGGTAGCCGGGGAGCTGTTTTTT	CAISESDLAVAGELFF
TRBV7-9	TRBJ2-7	TRBD2	.	TGTGCCAGCAGCTTGAGCGGGAGGGCGGACGAGCAGTACTTC	CASSLSGRADEQYF
TRBV15	TRBJ2-5	.	.	TGTGCCACCAGCAGAGGTCGGTCGGTCGGGGCGGTGGCCCAGTACTTC	CATSRGRSVGAVAQYF
TRBV29-1	TRBJ1-2	TRBD1	.	TGCAGCGTTCCAAAGACAGGGAACTATGGCTACACCTTC	CSVPKTGNYGYTF
TRBV19	TRBJ2-7	.	.	TGTGCCAGTAGCGGGAGTCCCCTCCCTTACGAGCAGTACTTC	CASSGSPLPYEQYF
TRBV6-6	TRBJ1-2	.	.	TGTGCCGCCAGTCCCCGGGACACGAGTAACTATGGCTACACCTTC	CAASPRDTSNYGYTF
TRBV10-2	TRBJ2-7	TRBD1	.	TGCGCCAGCAGTGAGTCGTCACAGGGGTTCAACGAGCAGTACTTC	CASSESSQGFNEQYF
TRBV7-9	TRBJ2-2	.	.	TGTGCCAGCGACTCAAAGCGAGTTCCGAACACCGGGGAGCTGTTTTTT	CASDSKRVPNTGELFF
TRBV2	TRBJ1-2	TRBD1	few	TGTGCCAGCGCTCACTTTGGGGACAGGGGATTGGGCTACACCTTC	CASAHFGDRGLGYTF
TRBV9	TRBJ2-7	.	.	TGTGCCAGCAGCGTAGCAGGGGATAGCTCCTACGAGCAGTACTTC	CASSVAGDSSYEQYF
TRBV19	TRBJ2-7	.	once	TGTGCCAGTAGTATTCGGGGGCCTTCCTACGAGCAGTACTTC	CASSIRGPSYEQYF
TRBV7-6	TRBJ2-1	.	.	TGTGCCAGCAGCTTATGGGCAGAATACAATGAGCAGTTCTTC	CASSLWAEYNEQFF
TRBV7-9	TRBJ2-7	TRBD1	.	TGTGCCAGCAGCTTAGTTGGGGGACAGGACTACGAGCAGTACTTC	CASSLVGGQDYEQYF
TRBV19	TRBJ2-5	.	few	TGTGCCAGTAGTATAAAGGGAAATGTACGAGAGACCCAGTACTTC	CASSIKGNVRETQYF
TRBV6-4	TRBJ1-5	TRBD1	.	TGTGCCAGCAGTGATACAGGGGACGGTCAGCCCCAGCATTTT	CASSDTGDGQPQHF
TRBV5-6	TRBJ2-5	.	.	TGTGCCAGCAGCGGAGGAGGGTACGGAGCGCACAGGGCACAAGAGACCCAGTACTTC	CASSGGGYGAHRAQETQYF
TRBV5-4	TRBJ2-1	.	few	TGTGCCAGCAGCTTGGGACTTTCCTACAATGAGCAGTTCTTC	CASSLGLSYNEQFF
TRBV7-8	TRBJ2-5	.	.	TGTGCCAGCAGCTTAGGTGTTGGGGAAGAGACCCAGTACTTC	CASSLGVGEETQYF
TRBV13	TRBJ1-1	.	.	TGTGCCAGCAGCGGCGGAGTAATGAACACTGAAGCTTTCTTT	CASSGGVMNTEAFF
TRBV11-2	TRBJ1-1	TRBD1	once	TGTGCCAGCAGCTTTCGCCGGGACAGGGGCACTGAAGCTTTCTTT	CASSFRRDRGTEAFF
TRBV27	TRBJ2-7	.	.	TGTGCCAGCAGCCCGATCGTTGGCGAGCAGTACTTC	CASSPIVGEQYF
TRBV7-9	TRBJ1-1	.	.	TGTGCCAGCAGCTTAGTGCCCACTGAAGCTTTCTTT	CASSLVPTEAFF
TRBV2	TRBJ2-7	.	.	TGTGCCAGCAGGGGGGTGGGTGAGCTACCCTACGAGCAGTACTTC	CASRGVGELPYEQYF